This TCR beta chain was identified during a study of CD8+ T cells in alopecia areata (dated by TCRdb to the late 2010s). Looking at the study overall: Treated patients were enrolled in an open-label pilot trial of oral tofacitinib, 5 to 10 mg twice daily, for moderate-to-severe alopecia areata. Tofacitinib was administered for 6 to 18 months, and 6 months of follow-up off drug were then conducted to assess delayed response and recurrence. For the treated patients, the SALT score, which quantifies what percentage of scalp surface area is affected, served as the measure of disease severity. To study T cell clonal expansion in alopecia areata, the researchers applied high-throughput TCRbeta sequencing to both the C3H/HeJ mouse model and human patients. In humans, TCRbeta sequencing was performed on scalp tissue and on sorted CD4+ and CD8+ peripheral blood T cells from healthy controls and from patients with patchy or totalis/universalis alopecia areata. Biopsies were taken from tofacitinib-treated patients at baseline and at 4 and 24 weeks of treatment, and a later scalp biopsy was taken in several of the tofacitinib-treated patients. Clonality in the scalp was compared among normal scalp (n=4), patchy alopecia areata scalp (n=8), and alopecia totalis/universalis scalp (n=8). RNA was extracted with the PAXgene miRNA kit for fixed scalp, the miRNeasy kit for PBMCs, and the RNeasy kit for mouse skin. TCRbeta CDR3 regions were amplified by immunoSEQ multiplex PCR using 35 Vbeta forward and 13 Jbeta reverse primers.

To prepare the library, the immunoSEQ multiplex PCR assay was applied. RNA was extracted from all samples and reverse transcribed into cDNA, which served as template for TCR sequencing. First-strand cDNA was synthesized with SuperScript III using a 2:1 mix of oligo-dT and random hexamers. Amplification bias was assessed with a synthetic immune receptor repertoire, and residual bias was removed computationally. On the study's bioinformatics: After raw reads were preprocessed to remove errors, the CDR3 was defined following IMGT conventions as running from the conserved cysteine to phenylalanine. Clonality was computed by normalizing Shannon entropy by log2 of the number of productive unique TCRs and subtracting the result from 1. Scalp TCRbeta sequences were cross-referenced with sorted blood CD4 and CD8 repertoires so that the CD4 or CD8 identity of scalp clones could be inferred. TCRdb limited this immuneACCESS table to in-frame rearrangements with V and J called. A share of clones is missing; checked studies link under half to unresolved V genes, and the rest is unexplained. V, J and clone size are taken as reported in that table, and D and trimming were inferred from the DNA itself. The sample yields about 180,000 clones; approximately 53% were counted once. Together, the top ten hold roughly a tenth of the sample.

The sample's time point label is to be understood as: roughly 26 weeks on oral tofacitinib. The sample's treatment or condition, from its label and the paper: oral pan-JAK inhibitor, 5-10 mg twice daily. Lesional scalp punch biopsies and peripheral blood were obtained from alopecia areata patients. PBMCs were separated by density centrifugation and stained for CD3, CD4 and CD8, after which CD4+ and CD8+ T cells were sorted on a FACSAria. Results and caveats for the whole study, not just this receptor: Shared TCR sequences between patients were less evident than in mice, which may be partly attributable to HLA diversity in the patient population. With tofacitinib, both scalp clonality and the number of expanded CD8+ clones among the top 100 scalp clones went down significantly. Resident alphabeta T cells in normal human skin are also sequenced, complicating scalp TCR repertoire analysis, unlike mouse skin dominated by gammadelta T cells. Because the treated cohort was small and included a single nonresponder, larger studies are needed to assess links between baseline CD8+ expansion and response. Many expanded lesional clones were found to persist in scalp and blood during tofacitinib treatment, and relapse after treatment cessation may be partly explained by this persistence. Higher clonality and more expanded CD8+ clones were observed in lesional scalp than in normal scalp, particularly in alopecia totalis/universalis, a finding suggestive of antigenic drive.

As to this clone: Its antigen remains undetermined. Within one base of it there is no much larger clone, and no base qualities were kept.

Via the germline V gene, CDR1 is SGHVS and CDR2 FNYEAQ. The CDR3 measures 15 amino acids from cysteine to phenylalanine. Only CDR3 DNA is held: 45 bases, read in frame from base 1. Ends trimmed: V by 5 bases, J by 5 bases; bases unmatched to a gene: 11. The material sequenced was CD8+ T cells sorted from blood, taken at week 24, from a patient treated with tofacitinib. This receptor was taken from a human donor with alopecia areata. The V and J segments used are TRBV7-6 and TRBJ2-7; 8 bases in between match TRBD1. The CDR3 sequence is CASSLRTGSTHEQYF. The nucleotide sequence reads TGTGCCAGCAGCCTCCGGACAGGGTCAACCCACGAGCAGTACTTC.